This T cell receptor beta chain was obtained from a study of beta chain features in type 1 diabetes (dated by TCRdb to 2016 to 2019). Background on the whole study: Mean age, gender distribution, total cell number and subset yield did not differ between patients and healthy donors. A total of 100 million to 110 million sorted cells were examined across all samples, and a strong correlation was observed between cell number per subset and RNA yield. The study compared the TCRB repertoires of sorted circulating CD4+ T cell subsets in recently diagnosed type 1 diabetes patients with those in matched healthy donors. Regulatory and stem cell-like memory subsets were obtained from only 8 patients and about eight healthy donors, while naive and central memory subsets were obtained from all 30 or so donors. Overall study results and their limits: Shorter templates might have been favored by PCR, but patient and control samples were amplified and corrected together, so both groups would have been affected equally by any skew. Patients with type 1 diabetes made fewer insertions and deleted more nucleotides at VDJ recombination sites, implying thymic rearrangement abnormalities. Because the HLA sub-analyses included only small numbers of individuals, any influence of HLA type on TCRB rearrangement was left unresolved. A moderate but significant shortening of TCRB CDR3 length was observed in type 1 diabetes patients in all four CD4+ subsets. Sequencing cDNA rather than genomic DNA could over-represent highly expressing activated cells, although activation and CD3 levels did not differ between groups. Naive, central memory and regulatory TCRB repertoires appeared more similar among patients than among healthy donors.

Each donor gave one peripheral blood draw, approximately 0.11 L on average, collected into heparinised tubes. A BD FACSAria II and a panel including CD45RO, CCR7, CD25, CD127, CD95 and CD27 were used to sort naive, central memory, regulatory and stem cell-like memory CD4+ T cells. Every sorted population had a purity above 95%. PBMCs were isolated immediately by Lymphoprep density gradient centrifugation and stained directly without culture. So that batch effects would be minimized, each experiment stained and sorted samples in pairs, pairing one healthy donor with one patient. CDR1 is given as MDHEN and CDR2 as SYDVKM, both from the germline V gene. Trimming removed 4 bases from V and 6 bases from J, leaving 13 bases between the germline ends. Spanning cysteine to phenylalanine, the CDR3 consists of 14 amino acids. Left in the record is the CDR3 DNA by itself, 42 bases read in frame from the first base.

This clone showed up just a few times. What antigen it recognizes has not been identified. Base qualities are not provided; no much larger clone lies one nucleotide away. All of the isolated RNA was reverse transcribed with the High Capacity cDNA Reverse Transcription Kit, so expressed TCRB transcripts were sequenced. Deep immunoSEQ sequencing was applied to naive, central memory and regulatory T cell samples, giving an average of roughly 3.6 million total reads per sample. After sorted cells were lysed in RLT buffer, RNA was extracted with DNase-treated RNeasy Micro or Mini kits, with the choice depending on cell number. Each cell subset was processed separately to prevent cross-contamination, with patient and healthy donor samples processed together. TCRB sequences were amplified from cDNA with the immunoSEQ multiplex PCR, producing 87-bp fragments spanning the CDR3 region. Sequencing of the amplicons was done on the Illumina HiSeq platform. In the source study's methods: PCR bias was corrected computationally using synthetic template baselines, and reads within Hamming distance 2 were collapsed, with unmergeable singletons discarded. Reads were aligned against IMGT so that V, D and J genes, CDR3 length and insertions or deletions at six rearrangement sites could be assigned. Within each subset, clonotype counts were normalized to the number of sorted cells before true diversity and Gini coefficients were calculated with the tcR R package. The overlap coefficient, calculated on TCRB nucleotide sequences, was used to quantify repertoire sharing. As a proxy for the pre-selection repertoire, out-of-frame TCRB sequences from naive cells were analyzed. TCRdb took this table from immuneACCESS and kept in-frame rearrangements with V and J called. Such tables lack part of the clones; where checked against another copy, unresolved V genes explain under half of the gap, and the rest is unexplained. That table is the source of V, J and clone size, and D and trimming were worked out from the DNA. Here the sample has roughly 340,000 clones; roughly 13% occur a single time. Roughly 0.016% of the sample comes from the top ten.

Sequences were obtained from naive CD4+ T cells from blood. The cell subset or site label on this specimen signifies: true naive CD4+ T cells. The chain joins TRBV28 to TRBJ2-1; there is no confident call for the D gene. This clonotype was obtained from a woman aged 18-29 years with type 1 diabetes. The DNA sequence follows: TGTGCCAGCAGTTCAGGTACCCCGGTCAATGAGCAGTTCTTC. Its translation is CASSSGTPVNEQFF. With the portions outside the CDR3 filled from the reference TRBV28 and TRBJ2-1 genes, the complete variable region becomes DVKVTQSSRYLVKRTGEKVFLECVQDMDHENMFWYRQDPGLGLRLIYFSYDVKMKEKGDIPEGYSVSREKKERFSLILESASTNQTSMYLCASSSGTPVNEQFFGPGTRLTVL.